Presented here are 22 T cell receptor beta chains from one specimen sequenced in a study of cytomegalovirus exposure and HLA in healthy donors. Primers: 60 Vbeta forward and 13 Jbeta reverse. This table comes from immunoSEQ multiplex PCR, and its TCRdb copy is limited to in-frame clones, with some not included. This table holds around 100,000 clones, roughly three quarters found once. What was sequenced was PBMCs. These receptors came from a woman aged 18-29 years in good health and CMV-seropositive.

The chain joins TRBV10-3 to TRBJ1-2, with 10 bases identical to TRBD1. There are 16 residues in the CDR3. Germline CDR1 reads ENHRY; CDR2 reads SYGVKD. With 8 bases clipped from V and 0 bases from J, the junction kept 9 bases outside the gene matches. Here the CDR3 reads CAISPTGGRSNYGYTF. The CDR3 DNA reads TGTGCCATCTCACCGACAGGGGGCCGTTCTAACTATGGCTACACCTTC.

CDR3 nucleotides: TGCGCCAGCAGCTTGTTCGGGGAGATGGGTGAAAAACTGTTTTTT. This translates into CASSLFGEMGEKLFF. This sequence joins TRBV5-1 and TRBJ1-4, with D unclear. The CDR3 is 15 residues long. The V gene's germline CDR1 is SGHRS and CDR2 YFSETQ. Trimming took off 1 base at V and 7 bases at J, with 14 bases between the two ends.

This clone was found once. V and J are TRBV25-1 and TRBJ2-1, with 10 bases aligning to TRBD2. V was pared by 2 bases and J by 8 bases, with 6 bases of the junction left unmatched. The CDR3 has 15 amino acids. Germline assignment: CDR1 MGHDK and CDR2 SYGVNS. CDR3 sequence reads: CASSEPAGGRDEQFF. The CDR3 DNA sequence: TGTGCCAGCAGTGAACCAGCGGGAGGGCGGGATGAGCAGTTCTTC.

This rearrangement joins TRBV4-2 to TRBJ1-5, with a possible D match to TRBD1 (5 bases). Germline V gene lookup returns CDR1 LGHNA and CDR2 YNFKEQ. The V end lost 3 bases, the J end lost 7 bases, and 10 bases lay between the germline ends. The CDR3 length is 13 residues. CDR3 bases: TGTGCCAGCAGCCAGGACAAATGGCAGCCCCAGCATTTT. It translates to CASSQDKWQPQHF.

The CDR3 region has the DNA TGTGCCAGCAGCCCCGGGGGGGGTAACTATGGCTACACCTTC. Its translation: CASSPGGGNYGYTF. V is TRBV27 and J is TRBJ1-2, with D maybe TRBD1 (5 bases). Germline CDR1 is MNHEY and CDR2 is SMNVEV (reference sequence). The CDR3 is made up of 14 amino acids. V lost 6 bases, J lost 1 base, and 12 bases lay in between.

This sequence joins TRBV18 and TRBJ1-5; perhaps TRBD1 as D (5 bases). The V gene's germline CDR1 is KGHSH and CDR2 LQKENI. This CDR3 is 17 amino acids long. Trimming took off 6 bases at V and 7 bases at J, with 25 bases between the two ends. The CDR3 spells CASSPTRSYRQGQPQHF. In nucleotides, the CDR3 is TGTGCCAGCTCGCCCACTCGTTCATACAGGCAAGGGCAGCCCCAGCATTTT.

The CDR3 reads CASKGTGAEKLFF. The CDR3 nucleotides read TGTGCCAGCAAAGGGACAGGCGCCGAAAAACTGTTTTTT. The rearrangement links TRBV2 to TRBJ1-4; 8 bases are a match to TRBD1. Germline loops: CDR1 SNHLY, CDR2 FYNNEI. The CDR3 contains 13 residues. V trimming: 7 bases; J trimming: 8 bases; junction bases outside the gene matches: 6. Together with reference TRBV2 and TRBJ1-4, the CDR3 gives the full variable domain: EPEVTQTPSHQVTQMGQEVILRCVPISNHLYFYWYRQILGQKVEFLVSFYNNEISEKSEIFDDQFSVERPDGSNFTLKIRSTKLEDSAMYFCASKGTGAEKLFFGSGTQLSVL.

The gene calls are TRBV5-1 and TRBJ2-1; 13 positions agree with TRBD2. Germline V CDR1 and CDR2: SGHRS, YFSETQ. V lost 6 bases and J lost 1; bases outside the gene matches: 13. This CDR3 is built from 19 residues. The CDR3 region has the DNA TGCGCCAGCATCCGAACCGGGACTAGCGGGGACACTTCCTACAATGAGCAGTTCTTC. As protein: CASIRTGTSGDTSYNEQFF.

Concerning this clone: Germline is not matched at one junction end, which may reflect a read error. V gene TRBV5-6 combines with J gene TRBJ2-5; 15 bases align to TRBD2. CDR1 SGHDT and CDR2 YYEEEE come from the germline V gene. The length of the CDR3 is 16 residues. The chain's CDR3 is CASRLGLAGGQETQYF. The CDR3 bases are TGTGCCAGCAGGTTGGGACTAGCGGGAGGCCAAGAGACCCAGTACTTC.

This rearrangement joins TRBV6-6 to TRBJ2-7; TRBD1 is a possible D gene (6 bases). Germline lookup yields CDR1 MNHNY and CDR2 SVGAGI (reference sequence). CDR3 length equals 15 residues. Trimming left V 4 bases short and J 6 bases short, with 19 bases between. CDR3 in DNA: TGTGCCAGCAGTTCCACAGGGACGGGGTTACCCGAGCAGTACTTC. Amino acids: CASSSTGTGLPEQYF.

This chain uses TRBV28 with TRBJ1-3, with D possibly matching TRBD1 (6 bases). Per the germline V gene, CDR1 is MDHEN and CDR2 is SYDVKM. The ends were cut back, 3 bases at V and 9 bases at J, with 9 bases in the middle. The CDR3 length is 12 residues. The CDR3 protein is CASSLRGSTIYF. The DNA of the CDR3 is TGTGCCAGCAGTTTGAGGGGGAGCACCATATATTTT. Variable domain in full (rest from reference TRBV28 and TRBJ1-3): DVKVTQSSRYLVKRTGEKVFLECVQDMDHENMFWYRQDPGLGLRLIYFSYDVKMKEKGDIPEGYSVSREKKERFSLILESASTNQTSMYLCASSLRGSTIYFGEGSWLTVV.

J is TRBJ2-1 and V is TRBV5-1, with 8 bases fitting TRBD2. The V and J ends lost 3 bases and 7 bases, in that order; junction bases with no gene match: 9. Germline V gives CDR1 SGHRS, CDR2 YFSETQ. The CDR3 has 15 residues. The CDR3 here is CASSSSGRMGNEQFF. The CDR3, as DNA: TGCGCCAGCAGCTCGAGCGGGAGAATGGGGAATGAGCAGTTCTTC.

The chain uses TRBV7-6 and TRBJ1-4; the D is unclear. CDR1 and CDR2 (germline): SGHVS, FNYEAQ. The V end was cut by 5 bases, the J end by 4 bases, with 14 bases between. The CDR3 covers 15 residues. For the CDR3, the DNA is TGTGCCAGCAGCCGAGGCCGCGGGGTTAATGAAAAACTGTTTTTT. Its translation is CASSRGRGVNEKLFF. Using reference TRBV7-6 and TRBJ1-4 for the parts outside the CDR3, the full variable domain is GAGVSQSPRYKVTKRGQDVALRCDPISGHVSLYWYRQALGQGPEFLTYFNYEAQQDKSGLPNDRFSAERPEGSISTLTIQRTEQRDSAMYRCASSRGRGVNEKLFFGSGTQLSVL.

The chain uses TRBV28 and TRBJ2-3; 8 bases match TRBD2. Germline V gene lookup returns CDR1 MDHEN and CDR2 SYDVKM. Germline trimming cut 2 bases from V and 1 base from J; bases unmatched to any gene: 2. The CDR3 is made up of 15 amino acids. CDR3 residues: CASSLISGGTDTQYF. CDR3 DNA: TGTGCCAGCAGTTTAATTAGCGGGGGCACAGATACGCAGTATTTT.

About this clone itself: At the DNA level, this CDR3 is encoded by other sequences in the same sample as well. The CDR3 region is CASSLGQGNEKLFF. DNA of the CDR3: TGCGCCAGCAGCCTAGGACAGGGGAATGAAAAACTGTTTTTT. The V gene is TRBV5-1, the J gene TRBJ1-4; 9 bases are shared with TRBD1. The CDR3 loop spans 14 amino acids. The V segment lost 4 bases and the J segment 5 bases; nucleotides outside the gene matches: 3. Germline lookup yields CDR1 SGHRS and CDR2 YFSETQ.

The gene calls are TRBV7-6 and TRBJ1-3; D is perhaps TRBD1 (5 bases). From germline, CDR1 is SGHVS and CDR2 FNYEAQ. This CDR3 is 14 amino acids long. V shed 6 bases and J shed 1 base, with 10 bases lying between them. CDR3 in amino acids: CASSSGESGNTIYF. DNA for the CDR3: TGTGCCAGCAGTTCGGGGGAATCTGGAAACACCATATATTTT.

The V and J genes are TRBV7-9 and TRBJ2-6; D remains unclear. Trimming took off 1 base at V and 0 bases at J, with 7 bases between the two ends. This CDR3 has 16 amino acids. Per germline, CDR1 SEHNR and CDR2 FQNEAQ (reference sequence). The CDR3 region has the DNA TGTGCCAGCAGCTTAGGAGGAGCCTCTGGGGCCAACGTCCTGACTTTC. This gives the protein CASSLGGASGANVLTF.

The rearrangement links TRBV27 to TRBJ2-5; possible D gene TRBD1, 6 bases. The germline CDR1 and CDR2 sequences are MNHEY and SMNVEV (reference sequence). This CDR3 comprises 14 residues. V dropped 6 bases and J dropped 5 bases, with 16 bases sitting between them. CDR3 residues: CASSRRDILETQYF. Written as DNA, the CDR3 is TGTGCCAGCAGCCGCCGGGACATACTGGAGACCCAGTACTTC.

A few counts support this clone. The chain carries TRBV19 and TRBJ1-1; 7 bases agree with TRBD1. Germline CDR1 reads LNHDA; CDR2 reads SQIVND (reference sequence). There are 13 residues in the CDR3. J lost 8 bases, V lost 6 bases, and 9 bases had no gene match. This CDR3 reads CASSYRGPDEAFF. Written as DNA, the CDR3 is TGTGCCAGTAGCTACAGGGGCCCGGACGAAGCTTTCTTT.

This clone showed up just once. The V call is TRBV5-4, the J call TRBJ1-1; TRBD1 might be the D (5 bases). The CDR3 totals 13 residues. Trimming took off 3 bases at V and 5 bases at J, with 11 bases between the two ends. Germline CDR1 SGHNT, CDR2 YYREEE (reference sequence). The CDR3 DNA reads as TGTGCCAGCAGCTCCAGGGAGGGGACTGAAGCTTTCTTT. It is translated as CASSSREGTEAFF. The full variable domain, its missing parts supplied by reference TRBV5-4 and TRBJ1-1, is ETGVTQSPTHLIKTRGQQVTLRCSSQSGHNTVSWYQQALGQGPQFIFQYYREEENGRGNFPPRFSGLQFPNYSSELNVNALELDDSALYLCASSSREGTEAFFGQGTRLTVV.

This chain uses TRBV4-1 with TRBJ1-2; 7 nucleotides line up with TRBD1. CDR1 is MGHRA and CDR2 is YSYEKL in the germline V gene. With V trimmed by 0 bases and J by 4 bases, 2 bases remained unmatched. The CDR3 totals 14 residues. The CDR3 DNA reads TGCGCCAGCAGCCAAGAGGGGACAGTCTATGGCTACACCTTC. Translation gives CASSQEGTVYGYTF.

This clone was detected only once. The V gene is TRBV14, the J gene TRBJ2-5, with D possibly matching TRBD2 (5 bases). V gave up 0 bases and J gave up 1 base, with 6 bases separating them. This CDR3 is built from 14 residues. The germline CDR1 and CDR2 sequences are SGHDN and FVKESK. CDR3 bases: TGTGCCAGCAGCCAAGAACGGGGCCAAGAGACCCAGTACTTC. Protein product: CASSQERGQETQYF.